The clone carrying this T cell receptor (beta chain) was seen more than once but under ten times. As yet, its antigen is unknown. These data originate in a study of T cells in localized non-small cell lung cancer. Libraries were prepared by immunoSEQ multiplex PCR; TCRdb keeps only in-frame clonotypes and omits some of them. The table shows about 11,000 clones, with 29% occurring only once. V lost 7 bases, J lost 5 bases, and 11 bases lay in between. CDR3 size: 13 residues. The germline V gene has CDR1 MNHGY and CDR2 SAAAGT. General study results and limits: Longer overall survival accompanied higher blood T cell density. Maximal T cell clonality occurred in uninvolved adjacent lung, with tumor ranking below it.

The sequence was obtained from a man aged 40 to 69 with stage I lung adenocarcinoma. The input for sequencing was lung tumor tissue, taken before any cancer treatment. This sequence joins TRBV6-8 and TRBJ2-2; tentative D call: TRBD2 (6 bases). Here the CDR3 reads CASTLARTGELFF. For the CDR3, the DNA is TGTGCCAGCACACTAGCAAGGACCGGGGAGCTGTTTTTT.